This is a list of T cell receptor beta chains from one sample in a study of cytomegalovirus exposure and HLA in healthy donors. Sequencing was performed with immunoSEQ multiplex PCR; in TCRdb, only in-frame clones are kept and a portion is missing. This sample carries approximately 93,000 clones, about four fifths of them seen once, and the ten largest clones take around 3.8%. Material: PBMCs. The receptors originated from a woman between 40 and 55 years old in good health and CMV-seronegative. Each CDR3 is given without its conserved first and last residue. Each record gives: V gene, clone size, D gene, CDR3 protein. D genes are given only for firm matches. Size tells how often a clone was seen (once, few, many) or the class of an expanded clone, and some rows leave it out.

>TRBV5-1|.|.
ASSLEARGRGEKLF
>TRBV7-9|.|TRBD1
ASSLGDRDTGELF
>TRBV11-1|.|TRBD1
ASSRDRVNEQF
>TRBV5-8|.|.
ASSPTPARGSNQPQH
>TRBV7-2|.|TRBD2
ASNRPPGGPGEQY
>TRBV5-1|once|TRBD2
ASRPGLAETQY
>TRBV10-3|once|.
AIGPGTGSGYT
>TRBV6-5|.|.
ASSQTRKEDEKLF
>TRBV7-2|.|.
ASSLWDNSGNTIY
>TRBV12-1|.|.
ASSFYRGVSYNEQF
>TRBV30|.|.
AWNRGGYNEQF
>TRBV5-1|.|.
ASSEETGNTEAF
>TRBV28|.|TRBD1
ASSLPATGQRTDTQY
>TRBV14|many|TRBD2
ASSPRLAGSYEQY
>TRBV27|.|TRBD2
ASSRGLAGSGDEQF
>TRBV14|.|TRBD1
ASSQVVTGVDGYT
>TRBV19|few|.
ASSIVGEGDQPQH
>TRBV11-2|.|.
ASSSKVKTVNTEAF
>TRBV4-3|.|TRBD2
ASSHQIPASGRADTQY
>TRBV7-3|.|TRBD1
ASSLTGDRNTEAF
>TRBV19|once|TRBD2
ASSMEGGAGELF
>TRBV5-8|.|.
ASSFWDSRETQY
>TRBV6-9|.|.
ASSYSGSFSNQPQH
>TRBV6-5|once|.
ASSYQWSSYEQY
>TRBV4-3|.|TRBD2
ASSQGTGTSGGIYEQY
>TRBV7-9|few|TRBD1
ASSLVVTGGSYEQY
>TRBV6-1|.|.
ASSEGTRDEKLF
>TRBV25-1|.|TRBD1
ASSEIDRGNYGYT
>TRBV7-2|.|.
ASSLGIGLGGRAF
>TRBV6-5|.|.
ASSSTRTSGNTIY
>TRBV4-2|.|.
ASSDKAYNEQF
>TRBV2|.|.
ASSVGGNQPQH
>TRBV18|.|.
ASSPPGSGDEGKLF
>TRBV7-9|medium-sized|TRBD2
ASSLSGEETQY
>TRBV29-1|.|TRBD1
SVNRRTGGATDTQY
>TRBV10-3|.|TRBD2
ATSSSGGTYNEQF
>TRBV6-5|.|TRBD1
ATRAWTGGYEQY
>TRBV5-1|few|.
ASRQSSYEQY
>TRBV5-1|.|TRBD2
ASSLLAGANTGELF
>TRBV7-9|.|TRBD2
ASSSAGLAGGSSYNEQF
>TRBV13|.|TRBD1
ASSPLYRGRHYGYT
>TRBV4-1|.|.
ASSQESLGALYNEQF
>TRBV4-1|.|.
ASSQDWGLNEKLF
>TRBV28|once|.
ASSLFQNNEKLF
>TRBV14|.|.
ASSQGHSLAYEQY
>TRBV9|.|TRBD1
ASSVGGQSTYEQY
>TRBV6-6|.|.
ASSYGGEKLF
>TRBV30|.|.
AWSFTGDQPQN
>TRBV6-5|.|TRBD1
ASSNTGGYGYT
>TRBV6-1|.|.
ASSEQRNSNQPQN
>TRBV4-3|few|TRBD1
ASSQDMGTGGDTQY
>TRBV9|.|.
ASSVEGRPSGNTIY
>TRBV9|once|TRBD1
ASSVDRGAGEKLF
>TRBV7-3|.|.
ASSPGGVGPYEQY
>TRBV30|.|.
AWQGSEQY